What follows are 3 T cell receptor beta chains derived from one specimen sequenced in a study of cytomegalovirus exposure and HLA in healthy donors. The PCR contained 60 Vbeta and 13 Jbeta primers. Sequencing was performed with immunoSEQ multiplex PCR; in TCRdb, only in-frame clones are kept and a portion is missing. The sample has nearly 110,000 clones; around 76% are singletons. The specimen was PBMCs. The receptors come from a man aged 25 to 40 in good health and CMV-seropositive.

The V gene is TRBV9, the J gene TRBJ1-2; D possibly corresponds to TRBD1 (5 bases). The germline CDR1 and CDR2 sequences are SGDLS and YYNGEE. Trimming took off 1 base at V and 3 bases at J, with 10 bases between the two ends. There are 14 residues in the CDR3. Written as DNA, the CDR3 is TGTGCCAGCAGCGTATCGGGGGGAGACTATGGCTACACCTTC. Translated, it gives CASSVSGGDYGYTF.

The CDR3 protein is CASSMLAGTDTQYF. CDR3 nucleotides: TGTGCCAGTAGTATGTTGGCGGGCACAGATACGCAGTATTTT. This chain joins TRBV19 and TRBJ2-3; no clear D gene. Germline lookup yields CDR1 LNHDA and CDR2 SQIVND (reference sequence). The V and J ends lost 3 bases and 1 base respectively, with 8 bases between them. There are 14 residues in the CDR3.

Details on this clone: The conserved phenylalanine or tryptophan is not found at the CDR3 terminus, so this likely reflects a read error. The DNA is left out, because the CDR3 cannot be placed on it with certainty; the CDR3 is given as TCRdb lists it. The genes are TRBV30 and TRBJ1-1. The CDR3 spans 11 amino acids, including both terminal residues. Germline V gene data show CDR1 as GTSNPN and CDR2 as SVGIG (reference sequence). The CDR3 reads CAWSVRYYLSL.